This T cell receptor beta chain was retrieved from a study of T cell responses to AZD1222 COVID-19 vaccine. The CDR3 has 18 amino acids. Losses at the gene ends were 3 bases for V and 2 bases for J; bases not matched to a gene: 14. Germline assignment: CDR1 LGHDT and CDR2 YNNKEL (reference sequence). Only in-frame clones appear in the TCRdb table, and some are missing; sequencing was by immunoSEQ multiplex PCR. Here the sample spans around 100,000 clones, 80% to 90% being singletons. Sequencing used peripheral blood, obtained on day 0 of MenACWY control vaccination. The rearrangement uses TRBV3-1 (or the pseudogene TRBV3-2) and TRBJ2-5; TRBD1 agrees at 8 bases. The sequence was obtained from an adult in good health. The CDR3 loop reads CASSHYQGQGRYQETQYF. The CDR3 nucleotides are TGTGCCAGCAGCCATTACCAAGGACAGGGACGCTATCAAGAGACCCAGTACTTC.